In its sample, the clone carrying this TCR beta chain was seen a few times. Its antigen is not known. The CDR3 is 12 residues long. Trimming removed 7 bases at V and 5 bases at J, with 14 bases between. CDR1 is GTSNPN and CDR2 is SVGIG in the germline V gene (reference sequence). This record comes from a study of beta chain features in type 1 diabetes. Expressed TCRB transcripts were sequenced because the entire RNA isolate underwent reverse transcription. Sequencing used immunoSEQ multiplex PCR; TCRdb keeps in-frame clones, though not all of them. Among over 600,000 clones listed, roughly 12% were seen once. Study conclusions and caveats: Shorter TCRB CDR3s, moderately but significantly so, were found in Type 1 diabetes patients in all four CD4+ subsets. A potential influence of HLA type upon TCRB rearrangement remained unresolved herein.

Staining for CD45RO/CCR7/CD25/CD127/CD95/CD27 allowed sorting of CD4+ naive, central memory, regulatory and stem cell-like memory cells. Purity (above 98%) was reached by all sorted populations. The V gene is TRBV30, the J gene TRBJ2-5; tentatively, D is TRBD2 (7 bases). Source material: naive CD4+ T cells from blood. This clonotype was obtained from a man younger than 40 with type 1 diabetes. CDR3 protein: CASGGPGETQYF. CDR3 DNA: TGTGCCTCCGGGGGGCCGGGGGAGACCCAGTACTTC.